Sequencing of this T cell receptor beta chain was carried out in a study of a mutant IDH1 vaccine in newly diagnosed glioma. Time point given: baseline, week 1 (first vaccination visit). Noted treatment: pre-vaccination baseline after standard-of-care therapy. Data came from immunoSEQ multiplex PCR; TCRdb stores just in-frame clones and leaves some out. The sample holds approximately 54,000 clones, 70% to 90% seen once. Trimming stripped 2 bases from V and 7 bases from J, with 11 bases between. This CDR3 has 13 amino acids. Looked up from germline, CDR1 is MDHEN and CDR2 is SYDVKM. The sample in question was PBMCs, obtained from a glioma patient treated with radiotherapy, temozolomide or both. The chain has TRBV28 and TRBJ1-1, with D hard to call. The clonotype comes from a man younger than 30 with glioma. The CDR3 protein is CASSLQLFVEAFF. In nucleotides, the CDR3 is TGTGCCAGCAGTTTACAATTGTTCGTTGAAGCTTTCTTT.